This T cell receptor beta chain stems from a study of blood T cell repertoires in COVID-19. Germline values: CDR1 MNHEY, CDR2 SMNVEV (reference sequence). The germline V and J ends were trimmed by 10 bases and 1 base, with 16 bases remaining between them. This CDR3 has 15 residues. The method was immunoSEQ multiplex PCR; TCRdb's version includes in-frame clones alone and lacks a portion of them. The repertoire holds 150,000 or so clones, with 75% to 90% as singletons. Sequencing was done on a sample of peripheral blood. V is TRBV27 and J is TRBJ2-2; maybe TRBD1 (5 bases). The sequence was collected from a woman between 55 and 75 years old with acute or convalescent COVID-19. CDR3 residues: CATRPLDRNTGELFF. Written as DNA, the CDR3 is TGTGCCACCCGCCCCCTTGACAGGAACACCGGGGAGCTGTTTTTT.